Listed here are 3 T cell receptor beta chains from one sample, sequenced in a study of cytomegalovirus exposure and HLA in healthy donors. This table comes from immunoSEQ multiplex PCR, and its TCRdb copy is limited to in-frame clones, with some not included. This sample has fewer than 140,000 clones, with about 85% found just once. Sequencing was carried out using PBMCs. The receptor source for this set is a woman aged 18-30 years in good health and CMV-seropositive.

J is TRBJ1-5 and V is TRBV18; a weak D match, TRBD1 (6 bases). The CDR3 spans 13 residues. V was shortened by 4 bases and J by 4 bases, with 8 bases between the two germline ends. Germline CDR1 KGHSH, CDR2 LQKENI. This CDR3 is CASSQDRNQPQHF. Written as DNA, the CDR3 is TGTGCCAGCTCACAGGACAGAAATCAGCCCCAGCATTTT.

The chain couples TRBV4-1 to TRBJ2-5; D not certain. This CDR3 contains 16 residues. The germline CDR1 and CDR2 sequences are MGHRA and YSYEKL. V lost 4 bases to trimming and J lost 2 bases, with 17 bases between them. CDR3 sequence: CASSRQIGTVQETQYF. The CDR3 nucleotides are TGCGCCAGCAGCCGGCAGATTGGTACAGTGCAAGAGACCCAGTACTTC.

This rearrangement joins TRBV7-9 to TRBJ1-1; 11 bases are a match to TRBD1. Germline V CDR1 and CDR2: SEHNR, FQNEAQ (reference sequence). The length of the CDR3 is 15 residues. Trimming removed 6 bases from V and 0 bases from J; junction bases left unmatched: 3. The CDR3: CASSWDRGLNTEAFF. In DNA form, the CDR3 reads TGTGCCAGCAGTTGGGACAGGGGGTTGAACACTGAAGCTTTCTTT.